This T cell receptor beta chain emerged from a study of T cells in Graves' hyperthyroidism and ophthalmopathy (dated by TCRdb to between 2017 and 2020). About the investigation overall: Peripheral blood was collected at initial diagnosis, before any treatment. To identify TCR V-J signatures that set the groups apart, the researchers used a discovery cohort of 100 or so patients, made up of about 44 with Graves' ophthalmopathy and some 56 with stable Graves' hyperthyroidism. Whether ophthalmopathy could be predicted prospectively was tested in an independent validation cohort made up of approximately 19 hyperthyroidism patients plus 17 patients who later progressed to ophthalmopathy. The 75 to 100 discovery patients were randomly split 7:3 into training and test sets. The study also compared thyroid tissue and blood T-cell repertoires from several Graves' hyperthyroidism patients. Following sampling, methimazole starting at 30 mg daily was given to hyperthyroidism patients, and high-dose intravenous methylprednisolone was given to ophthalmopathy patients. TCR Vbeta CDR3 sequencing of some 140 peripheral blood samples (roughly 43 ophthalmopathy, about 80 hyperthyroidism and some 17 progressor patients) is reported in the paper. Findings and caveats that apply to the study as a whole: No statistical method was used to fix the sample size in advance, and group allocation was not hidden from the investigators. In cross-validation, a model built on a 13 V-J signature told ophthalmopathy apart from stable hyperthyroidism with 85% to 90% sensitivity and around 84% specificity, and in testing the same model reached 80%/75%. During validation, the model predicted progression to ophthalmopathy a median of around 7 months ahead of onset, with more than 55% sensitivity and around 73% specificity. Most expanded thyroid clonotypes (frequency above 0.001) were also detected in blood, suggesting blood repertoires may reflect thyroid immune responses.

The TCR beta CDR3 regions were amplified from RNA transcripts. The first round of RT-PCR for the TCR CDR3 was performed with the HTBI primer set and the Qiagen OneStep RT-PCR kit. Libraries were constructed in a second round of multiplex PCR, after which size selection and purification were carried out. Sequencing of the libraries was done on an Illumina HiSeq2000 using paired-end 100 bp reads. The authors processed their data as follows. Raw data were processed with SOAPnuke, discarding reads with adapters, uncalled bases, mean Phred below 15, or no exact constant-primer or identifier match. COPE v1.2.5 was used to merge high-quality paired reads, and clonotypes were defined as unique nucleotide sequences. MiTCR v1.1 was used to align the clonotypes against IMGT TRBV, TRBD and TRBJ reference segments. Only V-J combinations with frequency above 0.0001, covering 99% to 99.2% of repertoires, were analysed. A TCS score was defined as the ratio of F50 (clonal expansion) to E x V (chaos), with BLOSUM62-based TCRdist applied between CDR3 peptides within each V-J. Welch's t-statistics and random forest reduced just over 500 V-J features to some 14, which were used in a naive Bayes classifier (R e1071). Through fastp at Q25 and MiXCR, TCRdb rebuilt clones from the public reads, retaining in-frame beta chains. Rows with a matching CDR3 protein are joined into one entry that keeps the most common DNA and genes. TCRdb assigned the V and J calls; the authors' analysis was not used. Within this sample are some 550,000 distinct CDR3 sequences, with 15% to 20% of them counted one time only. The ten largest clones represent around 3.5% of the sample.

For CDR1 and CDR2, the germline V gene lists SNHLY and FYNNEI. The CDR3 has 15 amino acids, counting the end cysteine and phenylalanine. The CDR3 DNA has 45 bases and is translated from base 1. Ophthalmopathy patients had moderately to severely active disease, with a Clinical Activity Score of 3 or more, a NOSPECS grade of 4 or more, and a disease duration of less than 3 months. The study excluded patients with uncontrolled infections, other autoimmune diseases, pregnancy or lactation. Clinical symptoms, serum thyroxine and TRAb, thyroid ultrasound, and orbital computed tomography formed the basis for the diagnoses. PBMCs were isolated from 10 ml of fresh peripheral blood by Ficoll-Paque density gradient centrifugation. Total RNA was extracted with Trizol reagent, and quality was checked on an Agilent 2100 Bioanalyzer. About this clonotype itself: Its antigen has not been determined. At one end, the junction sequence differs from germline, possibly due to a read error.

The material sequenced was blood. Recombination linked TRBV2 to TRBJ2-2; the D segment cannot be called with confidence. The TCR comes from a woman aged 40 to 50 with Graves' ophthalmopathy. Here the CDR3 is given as CASSVSGYNTVELFF. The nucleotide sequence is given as TGTGCCAGCAGTGTATCCGGTTATAACACCGTGGAGCTGTTTTTT.